The clone carrying this T cell receptor (beta chain) was seen at least ten times. Antigen unknown. These data come from a study of T cell repertoires in cytomegalovirus infection. Study information: It can be stated that public TCR beta signatures indicated CMV infection as well as a matching HLA type.

Germline assignment: CDR1 SGHTA and CDR2 FQGNSA. The CDR3 spans 13 residues. V lost 5 bases and J 1 base, leaving 8 bases between the germline ends. TCRdb analysed the reads with MiXCR anew, one entry per CDR3 protein. This table has 200,000 to 300,000 distinct CDR3 sequences, over 9% appearing once. Points from the study as a whole: Summed public TCR beta family frequency identified CMV carriers bearing the relevant HLA. CMV-specific TCR beta clonotypes restricted by HLA-C dominated the ex vivo response.

Sequences were obtained from PBMCs. The origin of this receptor is a human donor in good health (CMV status not recorded). Some clones in this sample may be carry-over from other donors' samples. This chain joins TRBV7-2 and TRBJ2-5; D remains unclear. The chain's CDR3 is CASSPGGQETQYF. The CDR3 DNA sequence: TGTGCCAGCAGCCCTGGCGGCCAAGAGACCCAGTACTTC.